This T cell receptor (beta chain) is from a study of T-cell memory formation after mild COVID-19. Study results and limitations: Contracting CD8+ clones were enriched in EMRA, CD4+ mainly in CM and EM.

Comments on this clonotype: Its cognate antigen is unknown.

TCRdb used MiXCR to reprocess the 5' RACE reads, holding one entry per CDR3 protein. The data show around 430,000 distinct CDR3 sequences, 15% to 20% seen once. The CDR3 spans 17 residues. V lost 5 bases to trimming and J lost 0 bases; unmatched junction nucleotides: 13. Germline V lookup: CDR1 DFQATT, CDR2 SNEGSKA (reference sequence). The TCR originated in a man between 18 and 29 years old who had mild COVID-19 (a few samples of this study predate the infection). Cell type and time point are not known. Sequenced input: PBMCs or a T cell subset sorted from them (not recorded which). The gene calls are TRBV20-1 and TRBJ1-5, with TRBD1 identical over 7 bases. CDR3 coding DNA: TGCAGTGCTGGCCGGGACAACAGGGGATATAGCAATCAGCCCCAGCATTTT. This gives the protein CSAGRDNRGYSNQPQHF.